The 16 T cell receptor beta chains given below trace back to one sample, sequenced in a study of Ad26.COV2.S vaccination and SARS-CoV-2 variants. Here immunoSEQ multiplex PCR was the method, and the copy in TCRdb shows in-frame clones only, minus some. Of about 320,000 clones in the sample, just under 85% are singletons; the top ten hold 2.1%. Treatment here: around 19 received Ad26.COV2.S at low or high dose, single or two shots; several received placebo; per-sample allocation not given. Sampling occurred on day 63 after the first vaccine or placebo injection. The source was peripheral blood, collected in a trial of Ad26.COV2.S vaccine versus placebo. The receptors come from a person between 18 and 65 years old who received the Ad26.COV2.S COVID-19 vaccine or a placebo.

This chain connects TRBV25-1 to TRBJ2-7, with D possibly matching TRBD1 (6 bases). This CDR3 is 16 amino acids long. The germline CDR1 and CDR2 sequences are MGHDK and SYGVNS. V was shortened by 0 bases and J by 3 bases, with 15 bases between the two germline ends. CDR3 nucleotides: TGTGCCAGCAGTGAATACGGACAGTCACCCGGCTACGAGCAGTACTTC. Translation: CASSEYGQSPGYEQYF.

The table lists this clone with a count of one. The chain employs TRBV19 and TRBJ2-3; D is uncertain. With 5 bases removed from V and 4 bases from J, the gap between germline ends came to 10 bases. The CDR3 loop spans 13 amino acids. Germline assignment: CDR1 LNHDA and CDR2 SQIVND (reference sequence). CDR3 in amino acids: CASSPARADTQYF. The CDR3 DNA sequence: TGTGCCAGTAGTCCAGCCCGGGCAGATACGCAGTATTTT. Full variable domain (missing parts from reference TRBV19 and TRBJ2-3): DGGITQSPKYLFRKEGQNVTLSCEQNLNHDAMYWYRQDPGQGLRLIYYSQIVNDFQKGDIAEGYSVSREKKESFPLTVTSAQKNPTAFYLCASSPARADTQYFGPGTRLTVL.

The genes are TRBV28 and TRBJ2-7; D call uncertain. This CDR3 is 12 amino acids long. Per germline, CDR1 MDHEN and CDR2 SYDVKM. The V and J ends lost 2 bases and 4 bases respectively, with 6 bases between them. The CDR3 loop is CASSLRRYEQYF. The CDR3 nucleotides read TGTGCCAGCAGTTTACGCCGGTACGAGCAGTACTTC. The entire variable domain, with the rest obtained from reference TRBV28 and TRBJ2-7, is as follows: DVKVTQSSRYLVKRTGEKVFLECVQDMDHENMFWYRQDPGLGLRLIYFSYDVKMKEKGDIPEGYSVSREKKERFSLILESASTNQTSMYLCASSLRRYEQYFGPGTRLTVT.

CDR3: CASNGQGRVNEQFF. The CDR3 region has the DNA TGTGCCAGTAACGGCCAGGGCAGAGTCAATGAGCAGTTCTTC. This chain joins TRBV19 and TRBJ2-1; possible D gene TRBD1, 5 bases. The ends were cut back, 7 bases at V and 6 bases at J, with 16 bases in the middle. Looked up from germline, CDR1 is LNHDA and CDR2 is SQIVND (reference sequence). This CDR3 has 14 amino acids.

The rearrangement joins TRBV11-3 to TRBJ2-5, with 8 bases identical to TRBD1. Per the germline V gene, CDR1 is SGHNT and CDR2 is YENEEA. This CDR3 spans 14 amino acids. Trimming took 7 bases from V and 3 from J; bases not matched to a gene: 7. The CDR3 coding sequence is TGTGCCAGCAACCCTACAGGGGGGAAAGAGACCCAGTACTTC. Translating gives CASNPTGGKETQYF.

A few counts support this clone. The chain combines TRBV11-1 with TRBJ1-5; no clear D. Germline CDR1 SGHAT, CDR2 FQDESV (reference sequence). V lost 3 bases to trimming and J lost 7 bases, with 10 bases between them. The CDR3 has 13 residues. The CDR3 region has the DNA TGTGCCAGCAGCTTGGCCCCGGGGCAGCCCCAGCATTTT. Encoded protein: CASSLAPGQPQHF.

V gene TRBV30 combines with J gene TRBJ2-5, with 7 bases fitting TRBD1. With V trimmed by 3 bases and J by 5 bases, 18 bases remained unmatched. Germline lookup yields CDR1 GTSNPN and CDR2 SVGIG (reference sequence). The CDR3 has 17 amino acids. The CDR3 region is CAWRIGGDVIGFETQYF. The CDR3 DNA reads TGTGCCTGGAGGATAGGGGGCGACGTTATCGGCTTTGAGACCCAGTACTTC. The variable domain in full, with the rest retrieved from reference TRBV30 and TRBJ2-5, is SQTIHQWPATLVQPVGSPLSLECTVEGTSNPNLYWYRQAAGRGLQLLFYSVGIGQISSEVPQNLSASRPQDRQFILSSKKLLLSDSGFYLCAWRIGGDVIGFETQYFGPGTRLLVL.

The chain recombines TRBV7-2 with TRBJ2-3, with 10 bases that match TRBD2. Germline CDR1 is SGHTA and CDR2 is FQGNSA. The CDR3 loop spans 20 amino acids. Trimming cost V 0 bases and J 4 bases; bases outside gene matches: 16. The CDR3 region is CASSLALGSGGPGRADTQYF. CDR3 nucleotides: TGTGCCAGCAGCTTAGCGCTAGGTAGCGGGGGGCCCGGGAGAGCAGATACGCAGTATTTT. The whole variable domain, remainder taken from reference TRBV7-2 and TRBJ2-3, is GAGVSQSPSNKVTEKGKDVELRCDPISGHTALYWYRQSLGQGLEFLIYFQGNSAPDKSGLPSDRFSAERTGGSVSTLTIQRTQQEDSAVYLCASSLALGSGGPGRADTQYFGPGTRLTVL.

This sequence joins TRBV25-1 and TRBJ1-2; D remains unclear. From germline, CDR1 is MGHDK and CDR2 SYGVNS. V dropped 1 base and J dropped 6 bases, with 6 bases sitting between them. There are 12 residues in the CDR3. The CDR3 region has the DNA TGTGCCAGCAGTGAATTCCGACATGGCTACACCTTC. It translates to CASSEFRHGYTF.

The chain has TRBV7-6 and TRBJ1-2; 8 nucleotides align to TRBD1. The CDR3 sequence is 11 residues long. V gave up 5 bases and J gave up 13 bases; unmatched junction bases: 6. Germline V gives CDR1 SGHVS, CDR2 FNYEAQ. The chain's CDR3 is CASSLDREVTF. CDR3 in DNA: TGTGCCAGCAGCCTGGACAGGGAAGTCACCTTC.

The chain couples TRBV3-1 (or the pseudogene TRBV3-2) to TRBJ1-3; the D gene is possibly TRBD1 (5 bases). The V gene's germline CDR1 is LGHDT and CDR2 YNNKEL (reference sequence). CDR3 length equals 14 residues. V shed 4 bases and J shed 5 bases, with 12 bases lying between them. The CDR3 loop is CASSPTGGRNTIYF. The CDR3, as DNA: TGTGCCAGCAGCCCAACGGGGGGGAGAAACACCATATATTTT.

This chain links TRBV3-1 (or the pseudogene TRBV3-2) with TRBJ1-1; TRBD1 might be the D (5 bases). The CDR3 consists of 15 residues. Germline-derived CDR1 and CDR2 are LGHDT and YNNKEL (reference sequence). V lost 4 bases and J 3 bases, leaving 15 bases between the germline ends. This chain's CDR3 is CASSLHQGTDTEAFF. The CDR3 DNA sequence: TGTGCCAGCAGCCTCCACCAGGGTACGGACACTGAAGCTTTCTTT.

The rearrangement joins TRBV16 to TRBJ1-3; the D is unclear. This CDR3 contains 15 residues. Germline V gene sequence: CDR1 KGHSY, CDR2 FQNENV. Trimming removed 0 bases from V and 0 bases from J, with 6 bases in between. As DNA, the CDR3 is TGTGCCAGCAGCCAATCGTTTACCTCTGGAAACACCATATATTTT. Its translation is CASSQSFTSGNTIYF.

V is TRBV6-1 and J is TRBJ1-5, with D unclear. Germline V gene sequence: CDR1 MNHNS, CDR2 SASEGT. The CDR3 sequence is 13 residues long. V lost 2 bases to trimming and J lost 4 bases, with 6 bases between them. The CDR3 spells CASSEFGNQPQHF. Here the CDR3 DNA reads TGTGCCAGCAGTGAATTTGGGAATCAGCCCCAGCATTTT.

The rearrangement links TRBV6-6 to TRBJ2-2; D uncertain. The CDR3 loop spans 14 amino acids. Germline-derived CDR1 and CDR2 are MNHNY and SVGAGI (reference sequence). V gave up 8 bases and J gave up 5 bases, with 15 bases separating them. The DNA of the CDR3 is TGTGCCAGCGGGTTCTTTGGTTCGACCGGGGAGCTGTTTTTT. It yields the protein CASGFFGSTGELFF.

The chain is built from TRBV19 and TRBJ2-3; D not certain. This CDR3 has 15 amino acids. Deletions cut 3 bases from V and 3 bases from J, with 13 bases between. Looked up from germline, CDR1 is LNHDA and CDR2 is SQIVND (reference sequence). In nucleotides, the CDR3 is TGTGCCAGTAGTATGGGTGGGCATGGGACAGATACGCAGTATTTT. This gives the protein CASSMGGHGTDTQYF.